Listed here are 19 T cell receptor beta chains from one sample, sequenced in a study of blood T cell repertoires in COVID-19. Assay used: immunoSEQ multiplex PCR; TCRdb lists only in-frame clones, some missing. The table shows some 150,000 clones, with roughly nine tenths occurring only once. The sample taken for sequencing was peripheral blood. Receptors were obtained from an older woman with active or convalescent COVID-19.

The chain employs TRBV9 and TRBJ2-1, with D perhaps TRBD2 (5 bases). CDR1 and CDR2 from the germline V gene are SGDLS and YYNGEE. Deletions cut 3 bases from V and 5 bases from J, with 15 bases between. The CDR3 length is 15 residues. In DNA form, the CDR3 reads TGTGCCAGCAGCGCCGGACTCTTGATTCACAATGAGCAGTTCTTC. Residues: CASSAGLLIHNEQFF.

The chain employs TRBV7-2 and TRBJ2-5, with D unclear. The ends were cut back, 0 bases at V and 1 base at J, with 6 bases in the middle. The CDR3 spans 14 residues. The V gene's germline CDR1 is SGHTA and CDR2 FQGNSA. The CDR3 DNA reads TGTGCCAGCAGCTTAGCCCGAGTCCAAGAGACCCAGTACTTC. This sequence encodes CASSLARVQETQYF.

The V and J genes are TRBV27 and TRBJ1-1; D call uncertain. V was trimmed by 3 bases and J by 8 bases, leaving 10 bases between them. Germline V lookup: CDR1 MNHEY, CDR2 SMNVEV (reference sequence). The CDR3 contains 12 residues. The DNA of the CDR3 is TGTGCCAGCAGTTTCCTGGGCAGAGAAGCTTTCTTT. This translates into CASSFLGREAFF.

The chain recombines TRBV9 with TRBJ1-1, with D possibly TRBD1 on 5 matching bases. This CDR3 is 15 amino acids long. V gave up 0 bases and J gave up 2 bases, with 11 bases separating them. CDR1 is SGDLS, CDR2 YYNGEE, per germline. Written as DNA, the CDR3 is TGTGCCAGCAGCGTAGACCTGACAGCCAACACTGAAGCTTTCTTT. Amino acids: CASSVDLTANTEAFF.

The V gene is TRBV20-1, the J gene TRBJ2-7, with D tentatively TRBD1 (7 bases). The V gene's germline CDR1 is DFQATT and CDR2 SNEGSKA (reference sequence). The CDR3 contains 12 residues. Trimming shortened V by 3 bases and J by 6 bases, and 12 bases separated the two germline ends. CDR3 nucleotides: TGCAGTGCTAGTAAGCAGGGGGGCGAGCAGTACTTC. It encodes CSASKQGGEQYF.

V and J are TRBV5-8 and TRBJ1-1; a possible D gene is TRBD1 (5 bases). Trimming took 3 bases from V and 6 from J, leaving 15 bases between them. CDR1 and CDR2 from the germline V gene are SGHTS and YDEGEE. CDR3 length: 14 amino acids. In DNA, the CDR3 is TGTGCCAGCAGCTCCGAGGGGAGGACGGCTGAAGCTTTCTTT. Translation: CASSSEGRTAEAFF.

V gene TRBV30 combines with J gene TRBJ2-5; D call uncertain. Germline V gene sequence: CDR1 GTSNPN, CDR2 SVGIG (reference sequence). V lost 2 bases to trimming and J lost 0 bases, with 13 bases between them. The CDR3 is made up of 15 amino acids. The CDR3 nucleotides are TGTGCCTGGAGTTCTCTGGCGGTAAACCAAGAGACCCAGTACTTC. Amino acid sequence: CAWSSLAVNQETQYF.

The rearrangement joins TRBV4-3 to TRBJ1-4; tentatively, D is TRBD1 (5 bases). In germline, CDR1 is LGHNA, CDR2 YSLEER. The V end lost 1 base, the J end lost 4 bases, and 16 bases lay between the germline ends. The CDR3 is made up of 17 amino acids. For the CDR3, the DNA is TGCGCCAGCAGCCAAGGCTTCTCTTCAGGGATTAATGAAAAACTGTTTTTT. Translating it yields CASSQGFSSGINEKLFF.

The J gene is TRBJ1-1, the V gene TRBV10-1; TRBD1 matches at 11 bases. Trimming at V came to 5 bases and at J to 12 bases, leaving 8 bases not matched to a gene. This CDR3 spans 13 amino acids. Per the germline V gene, CDR1 is WNHNN and CDR2 is SYGVQD (reference sequence). Written as DNA, the CDR3 is TGCGCCAGCAGTCCGCGGACAGGGGGCGAAACTTTCTTT. Translating it yields CASSPRTGGETFF.

The J gene is TRBJ1-5, the V gene TRBV6-5, with D unclear. Germline loops: CDR1 MNHEY, CDR2 SVGAGI. The ends were cut back, 0 bases at V and 5 bases at J, with 8 bases in the middle. CDR3 length: 14 residues. The CDR3 here is CASSYSTGDQPQHF. CDR3 nucleotides: TGTGCCAGCAGTTACTCGACCGGGGATCAGCCCCAGCATTTT.

The chain employs TRBV3-1 (or the pseudogene TRBV3-2) and TRBJ1-2, with a weak D call TRBD1 (5 bases). CDR1 LGHDT and CDR2 YNNKEL come from the germline V gene (reference sequence). Trimming stripped 6 bases from V and 4 bases from J, with 21 bases between. This CDR3 comprises 16 residues. Here the CDR3 DNA reads TGTGCCAGCAGTATGGGGCAGGCTCGGTTCGCCTATGGCTACACCTTC. It encodes CASSMGQARFAYGYTF.

The chain employs TRBV12-3 or TRBV12-4 and TRBJ2-2; D is perhaps TRBD1 (6 bases). The V end was cut by 6 bases, the J end by 6 bases, with 11 bases between. The CDR3 totals 13 residues. The CDR3 here is CASRPRGPGELFF. DNA for the CDR3: TGTGCCAGCAGACCCAGGGGCCCCGGGGAGCTGTTTTTT.

This clone showed up just once. The genes are TRBV14 and TRBJ2-7; maybe TRBD1 (6 bases). The CDR3 runs to 15 residues. Trimming pared 8 bases from V and 1 base from J, leaving 18 bases between. Germline values: CDR1 SGHDN, CDR2 FVKESK. CDR3 DNA: TGTGCCAGCGGCCCTCAGGGGTTATTATCCTACGAGCAGTACTTC. Protein sequence: CASGPQGLLSYEQYF.

The chain is built from TRBV18 and TRBJ2-5, with D perhaps matching TRBD2 (5 bases). The CDR3 is 16 amino acids. Germline-derived CDR1 and CDR2 are KGHSH and LQKENI. Deletions cut 6 bases from V and 5 bases from J, with 22 bases between. Here the CDR3 reads CASSPFMDRSGETQYF. The CDR3 DNA is TGTGCCAGCTCGCCTTTTATGGACCGGTCGGGGGAGACCCAGTACTTC.

The J gene is TRBJ1-2, the V gene TRBV30; D ambiguous. V shed 0 bases and J shed 7 bases, with 12 bases lying between them. The CDR3 length is 13 residues. Germline assignment: CDR1 GTSNPN and CDR2 SVGIG (reference sequence). CDR3 in amino acids: CAWSVRFLGGYTF. Written as DNA, the CDR3 is TGTGCCTGGAGTGTACGCTTTCTCGGTGGCTACACCTTC.

The chain uses TRBV5-1 and TRBJ2-1; tentative D call: TRBD2 (5 bases). Germline loops: CDR1 SGHRS, CDR2 YFSETQ. There are 16 residues in the CDR3. V lost 0 bases, J lost 0 bases, and 10 bases lay in between. As DNA, the CDR3 is TGCGCCAGCAGCTTGGTACTAGACCCCTCCTACAATGAGCAGTTCTTC. Translation: CASSLVLDPSYNEQFF.

The chain recombines TRBV10-1 with TRBJ1-6, with 7 bases fitting TRBD1. After removal of 5 bases from V and 6 bases from J, the junction contained 1 base not matched to a gene. Germline V gene sequence: CDR1 WNHNN, CDR2 SYGVQD (reference sequence). The CDR3 has 13 amino acids. The CDR3 loop is CASSRDSNSPLHF. As DNA, the CDR3 is TGCGCCAGCAGTCGGGACAGTAATTCACCCCTCCACTTT.

The J gene is TRBJ2-7, the V gene TRBV25-1; no clear D gene. CDR1 is MGHDK, CDR2 SYGVNS, per germline. The CDR3 extends over 14 amino acids. V shed 3 bases and J shed 3 bases, with 12 bases lying between them. The CDR3 sequence: CASSDPITDYEQYF. CDR3 coding DNA: TGTGCCAGCAGTGACCCTATCACCGACTACGAGCAGTACTTC.

The rearrangement joins TRBV10-3 to TRBJ2-2; TRBD1 aligns across 8 bases. The CDR3 extends over 15 amino acids. Germline V gene data show CDR1 as ENHRY and CDR2 as SYGVKD. V gave up 6 bases and J gave up 7 bases; unmatched junction bases: 10. The CDR3 DNA reads as TGTGCCATCAGCCCGGACAGGGTAGATTTCGGGGAGCTGTTTTTT. Its translation: CAISPDRVDFGELFF.